The clone carrying this T cell receptor beta chain was seen many times. In the authors' methods: Amplification of reference gene primers was used by the study to estimate nucleated cell counts. The repertoire was sequenced with immunoSEQ multiplex PCR; TCRdb's copy has only in-frame clones and lacks some. V and J calls and clone size are as listed in that table; D and trimming were resolved from the DNA. The sample has about 190,000 clones, under 80% seen once. This entry comes from a study of blood T cell repertoires in COVID-19. The wider study: Donors in the United States, Italy and Spain gave samples during acute or convalescent COVID-19. In each case, the material was cDNA or gDNA derived from T cells, B-cell-depleted T cells, or PBMCs.

This CDR3 region has 16 residues. Germline V CDR1 and CDR2: SGHTA, FQGNSA. Trimming took 5 bases from V and 6 from J; bases not matched to a gene: 15. This sequence originates from a middle-aged man who had recovered from COVID-19. V usage is TRBV7-2 and J usage is TRBJ2-7; 8 bases are shared with TRBD1. The specimen was peripheral blood. The CDR3 DNA is TGTGCCAGCAGCATCACTCTCAGGGGGCGAGAGATCGAGCAGTACTTC. It translates to CASSITLRGREIEQYF.